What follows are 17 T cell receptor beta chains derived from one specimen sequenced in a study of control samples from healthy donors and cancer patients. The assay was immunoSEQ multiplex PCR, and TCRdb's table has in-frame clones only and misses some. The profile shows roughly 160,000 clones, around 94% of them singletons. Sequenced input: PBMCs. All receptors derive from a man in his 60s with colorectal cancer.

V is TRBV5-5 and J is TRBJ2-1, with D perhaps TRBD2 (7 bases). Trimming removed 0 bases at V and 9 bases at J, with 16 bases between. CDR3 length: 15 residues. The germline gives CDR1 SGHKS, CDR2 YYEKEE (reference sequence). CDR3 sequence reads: CASSLGGGGGGEQFF. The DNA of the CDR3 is TGTGCCAGCAGCTTGGGCGGGGGAGGGGGAGGTGAGCAGTTCTTC.

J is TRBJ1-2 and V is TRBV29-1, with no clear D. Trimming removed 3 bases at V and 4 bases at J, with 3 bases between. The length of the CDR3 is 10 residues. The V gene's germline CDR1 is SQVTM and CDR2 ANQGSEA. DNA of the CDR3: TGCAGCGTTGAGTTCTATGGCTACACCTTC. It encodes CSVEFYGYTF.

DNA of the CDR3: TGCGCCAGCCGACTAGCGGGGGGGACTAATGAGCAGTTCTTC. Its protein is CASRLAGGTNEQFF. This chain uses TRBV5-1 with TRBJ2-1; 14 nucleotides align to TRBD2. This CDR3 spans 14 amino acids. Germline V gives CDR1 SGHRS, CDR2 YFSETQ. With V trimmed by 7 bases and J by 7 bases, 4 bases remained unmatched.

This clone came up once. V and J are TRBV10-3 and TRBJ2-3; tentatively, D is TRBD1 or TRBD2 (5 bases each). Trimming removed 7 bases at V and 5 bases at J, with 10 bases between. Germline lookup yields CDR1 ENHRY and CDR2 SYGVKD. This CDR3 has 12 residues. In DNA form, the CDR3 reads TGTGCCATCATGGGGGTGGGAGATACGCAGTATTTT. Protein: CAIMGVGDTQYF.

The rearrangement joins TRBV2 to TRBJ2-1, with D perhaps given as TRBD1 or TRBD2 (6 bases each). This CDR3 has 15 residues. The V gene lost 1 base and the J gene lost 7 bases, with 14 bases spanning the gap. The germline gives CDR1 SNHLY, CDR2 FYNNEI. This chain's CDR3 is CASSEGGASQNEQFF. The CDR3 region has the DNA TGTGCCAGCAGTGAAGGGGGGGCCAGCCAAAATGAGCAGTTCTTC.

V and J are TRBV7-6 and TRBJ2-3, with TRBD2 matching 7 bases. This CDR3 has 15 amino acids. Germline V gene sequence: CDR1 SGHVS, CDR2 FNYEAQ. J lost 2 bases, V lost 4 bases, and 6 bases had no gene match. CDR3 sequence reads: CASSSSGDPTDTQYF. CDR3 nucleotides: TGTGCCAGCAGCTCCAGCGGGGACCCCACAGATACGCAGTATTTT.

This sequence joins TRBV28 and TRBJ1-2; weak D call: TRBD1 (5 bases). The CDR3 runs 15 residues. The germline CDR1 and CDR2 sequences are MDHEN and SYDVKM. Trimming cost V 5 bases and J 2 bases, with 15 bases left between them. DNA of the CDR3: TGTGCCAGCAGTGAACCCTTTGGGGGAAACTATGGCTACACCTTC. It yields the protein CASSEPFGGNYGYTF.

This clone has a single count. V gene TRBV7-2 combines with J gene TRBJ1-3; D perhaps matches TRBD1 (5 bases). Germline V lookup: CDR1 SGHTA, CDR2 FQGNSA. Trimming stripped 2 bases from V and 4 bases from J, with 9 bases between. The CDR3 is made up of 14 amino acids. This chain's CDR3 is CASSLSTGGNTIYF. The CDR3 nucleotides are TGTGCCAGCAGCTTAAGCACAGGAGGAAACACCATATATTTT. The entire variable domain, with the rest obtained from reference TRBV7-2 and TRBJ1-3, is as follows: GAGVSQSPSNKVTEKGKDVELRCDPISGHTALYWYRQSLGQGLEFLIYFQGNSAPDKSGLPSDRFSAERTGGSVSTLTIQRTQQEDSAVYLCASSLSTGGNTIYFGEGSWLTVV.

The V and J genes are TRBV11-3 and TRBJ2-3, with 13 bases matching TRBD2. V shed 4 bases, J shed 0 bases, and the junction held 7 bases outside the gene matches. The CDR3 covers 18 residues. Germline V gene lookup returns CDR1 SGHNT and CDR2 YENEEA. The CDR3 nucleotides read TGTGCCAGCAGCTCCGGACTAGCGGGGGCCTCTAGCACAGATACGCAGTATTTT. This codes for CASSSGLAGASSTDTQYF.

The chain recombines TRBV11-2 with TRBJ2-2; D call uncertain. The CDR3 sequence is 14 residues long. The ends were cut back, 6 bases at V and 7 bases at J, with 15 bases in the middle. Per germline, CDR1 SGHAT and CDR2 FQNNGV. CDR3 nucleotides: TGTGCCAGCAGGACCCCCGAGTTGGGCGGGGAGCTGTTTTTT. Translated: CASRTPELGGELFF.

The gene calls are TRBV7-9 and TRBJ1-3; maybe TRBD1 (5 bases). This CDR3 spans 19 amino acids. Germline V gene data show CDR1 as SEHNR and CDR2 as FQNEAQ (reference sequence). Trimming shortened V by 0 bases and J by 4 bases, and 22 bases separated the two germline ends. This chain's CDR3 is CASSLAKGSRVVTGNTIYF. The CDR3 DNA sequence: TGTGCCAGCAGCTTAGCGAAGGGGAGCAGGGTGGTAACCGGAAACACCATATATTTT. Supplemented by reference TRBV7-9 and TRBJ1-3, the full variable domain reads DTGVSQNPRHKITKRGQNVTFRCDPISEHNRLYWYRQTLGQGPEFLTYFQNEAQLEKSRLLSDRFSAERPKGSFSTLEIQRTEQGDSAMYLCASSLAKGSRVVTGNTIYFGEGSWLTVV.

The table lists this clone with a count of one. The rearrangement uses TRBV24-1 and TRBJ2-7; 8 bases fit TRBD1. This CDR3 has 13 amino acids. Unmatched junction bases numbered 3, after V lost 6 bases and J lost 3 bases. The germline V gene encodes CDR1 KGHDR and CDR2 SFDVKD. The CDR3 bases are TGTGCCACCAGTCGGACAGGGAGCTACGAGCAGTACTTC. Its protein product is CATSRTGSYEQYF.

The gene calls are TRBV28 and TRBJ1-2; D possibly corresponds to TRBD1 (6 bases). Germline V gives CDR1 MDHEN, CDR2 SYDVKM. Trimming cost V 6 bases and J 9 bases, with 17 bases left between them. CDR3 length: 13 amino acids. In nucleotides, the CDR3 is TGTGCCAGCAGCAGTTTTAGGGGGAGACGCTACACCTTC. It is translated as CASSSFRGRRYTF.

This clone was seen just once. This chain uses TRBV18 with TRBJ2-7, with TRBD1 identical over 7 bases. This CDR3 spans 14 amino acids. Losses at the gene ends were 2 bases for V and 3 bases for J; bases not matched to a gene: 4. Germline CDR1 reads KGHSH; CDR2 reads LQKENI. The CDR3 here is CASSPGTVGYEQYF. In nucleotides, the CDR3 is TGTGCCAGCTCACCAGGGACAGTTGGCTACGAGCAGTACTTC.

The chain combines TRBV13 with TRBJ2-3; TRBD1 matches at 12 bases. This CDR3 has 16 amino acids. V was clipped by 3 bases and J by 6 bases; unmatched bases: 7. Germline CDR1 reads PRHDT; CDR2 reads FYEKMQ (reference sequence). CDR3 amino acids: CASSLGTGGEGDTQYF. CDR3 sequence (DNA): TGTGCCAGCAGCTTGGGGACAGGGGGCGAGGGGGATACGCAGTATTTT. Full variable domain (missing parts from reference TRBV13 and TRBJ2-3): AAGVIQSPRHLIKEKRETATLKCYPIPRHDTVYWYQQGPGQDPQFLISFYEKMQSDKGSIPDRFSAQQFSDYHSELNMSSLELGDSALYFCASSLGTGGEGDTQYFGPGTRLTVL.

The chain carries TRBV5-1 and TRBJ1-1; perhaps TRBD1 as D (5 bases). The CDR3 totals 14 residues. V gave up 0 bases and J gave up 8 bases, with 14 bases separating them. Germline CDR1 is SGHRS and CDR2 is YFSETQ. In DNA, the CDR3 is TGCGCCAGCAGCTTGGTAAGAACAGGTGTCGAAGCTTTCTTT. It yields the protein CASSLVRTGVEAFF.

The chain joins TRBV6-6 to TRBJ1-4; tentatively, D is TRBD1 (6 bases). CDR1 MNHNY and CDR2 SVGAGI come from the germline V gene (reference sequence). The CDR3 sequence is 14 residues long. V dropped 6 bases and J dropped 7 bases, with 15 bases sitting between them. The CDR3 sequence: CASRGRGGPEKLFF. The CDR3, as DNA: TGTGCCAGCAGAGGACGGGGGGGCCCTGAAAAACTGTTTTTT.